What follows are 27 T cell receptor beta chains derived from one specimen sequenced in a study of response to subunit inactivated influenza vaccine. In TCRdb, the RT-PCR reads were re-called with MiXCR into one record per CDR3 protein. The profile shows a few hundred thousand distinct CDR3 sequences, 11% to 15% of them singletons. Sequences were derived from PBMCs from blood, sampled 11 to 12 days after vaccination. These receptors were taken from a man aged 50 or older who received an inactivated influenza vaccine.

This clonotype showed up just a few times. CDR3 protein: CSARPRTSGSTDTQYF. CDR3 in DNA: TGCAGTGCTAGACCCCGGACTAGCGGAAGCACAGATACGCAGTATTTT. The chain employs TRBV20-1 and TRBJ2-3; 10 bases match TRBD2. Germline V gene sequence: CDR1 DFQATT, CDR2 SNEGSKA (reference sequence). This CDR3 has 16 residues. V gave up 2 bases and J gave up 0 bases; unmatched junction bases: 5.

The V and J genes are TRBV7-9 and TRBJ2-7; TRBD1 aligns across 9 bases. The CDR3 contains 15 residues. J gave up 10 bases and V 1 base, and 11 bases lay outside the gene matches. Germline V CDR1 and CDR2: SEHNR, FQNEAQ (reference sequence). The CDR3 spells CASSLGGTGNGEQYF. CDR3 DNA sequence: TGTGCCAGCAGCTTAGGGGGGACAGGGAACGGAGAACAGTACTTC. Full variable domain (remainder filled in from reference TRBV7-9 and TRBJ2-7): DTGVSQNPRHKITKRGQNVTFRCDPISEHNRLYWYRQTLGQGPEFLTYFQNEAQLEKSRLLSDRFSAERPKGSFSTLEIQRTEQGDSAMYLCASSLGGTGNGEQYFGPGTRLTVT.

This clonotype was recorded many times. The V call is TRBV27, the J call TRBJ2-7; no reliable D call. From germline, CDR1 is MNHEY and CDR2 SMNVEV (reference sequence). The V gene lost 3 bases and the J gene lost 0 bases, with 9 bases spanning the gap. The CDR3 has 14 amino acids. The CDR3 region is CASSFGRTSYEQYF. CDR3 bases: TGTGCCAGCAGTTTCGGACGTACCTCCTACGAGCAGTACTTC.

The CDR3 here is CSARDRLAGGLSTDTQYF. In DNA, the CDR3 is TGCAGTGCTAGAGATCGACTAGCGGGGGGTCTCAGCACAGATACGCAGTATTTT. V usage is TRBV20-1 and J usage is TRBJ2-3; the match to TRBD2 covers 13 bases. Per the germline V gene, CDR1 is DFQATT and CDR2 is SNEGSKA (reference sequence). This CDR3 has 18 amino acids. Trimming cost V 0 bases and J 0 bases; bases outside gene matches: 6.

Only a few counts were recorded for this clonotype. This chain links TRBV18 with TRBJ2-5, with D possibly TRBD2 on 6 matching bases. CDR1 is KGHSH and CDR2 is LQKENI in the germline V gene. There are 15 residues in the CDR3. Trimming took off 0 bases at V and 3 bases at J, with 11 bases between the two ends. The CDR3 protein is CASSPPSGSEETQYF. The CDR3 DNA sequence: TGTGCCAGCTCACCACCGAGCGGGTCGGAAGAGACCCAGTACTTC.

In this sample, this clonotype turned up many times. The chain joins TRBV12-3 or TRBV12-4 to TRBJ2-3, with 7 bases fitting TRBD2. J lost 1 base, V lost 3 bases, and 1 base had no gene match. The CDR3 spans 14 residues. The DNA of the CDR3 is TGTGCCAGCAGTTTGAGCGGGGGCACAGATACGCAGTATTTT. As protein: CASSLSGGTDTQYF.

This clonotype was detected a few times. The chain employs TRBV12-3 or TRBV12-4 and TRBJ2-7, with 7 nucleotides matching TRBD1. This CDR3 contains 14 residues. V was clipped by 6 bases and J by 4 bases; unmatched bases: 9. CDR3 region: CASRNTGQKYEQYF. The DNA for the CDR3 is TGTGCCAGCAGAAACACGGGACAGAAGTACGAGCAGTACTTC.

This clonotype was seen more than once but under ten times. The chain has TRBV12-3 or TRBV12-4 and TRBJ2-7, with D perhaps TRBD1 (9 bases). This CDR3 has 18 amino acids. Trimming took off 3 bases at V and 2 bases at J, with 23 bases between the two ends. In nucleotides, the CDR3 is TGTGCCAGCAGTTTGGGGACAGGGCTCGGGAGGGCCCCCTACGAGCAGTACTTC. It specifies CASSLGTGLGRAPYEQYF.

There are a few counts of this clonotype. J is TRBJ1-2 and V is TRBV2, with TRBD1 matching over 7 bases. Germline CDR1 and CDR2: SNHLY and FYNNEI. The ends lost 6 bases at V and 6 bases at J; junction bases unmatched: 16. The CDR3 sequence is 16 residues long. CDR3 coding DNA: TGTGCCAGCAGGGCAGGGGGTAGCAGGTCGGTCAATGGCTACACCTTC. The encoded protein is CASRAGGSRSVNGYTF.

The sample holds a few counts of this clonotype. V is TRBV5-1 and J is TRBJ2-7, with 9 positions matching TRBD1. Germline-derived CDR1 and CDR2 are SGHRS and YFSETQ. V gave up 0 bases and J gave up 5 bases; unmatched junction bases: 6. This CDR3 region has 15 residues. The CDR3 DNA follows: TGCGCCAGCAGCTTGGCCAGGGACAGGGTCGACGAGCAGTACTTC. It is translated as CASSLARDRVDEQYF.

This clonotype was seen a few times. This chain uses TRBV7-2 with TRBJ2-7; 11 bases line up with TRBD2. The CDR3 has 17 amino acids. Unmatched junction bases numbered 9, after V lost 1 base and J lost 4 bases. Germline V lookup: CDR1 SGHTA, CDR2 FQGNSA. In nucleotides, the CDR3 is TGTGCCAGCAGCTTAGTAGGTAGCGGGAGGGCGGCGTACGAGCAGTACTTC. Residues: CASSLVGSGRAAYEQYF.

This clonotype showed up just a few times. The chain is built from TRBV29-1 and TRBJ1-1; D is undetermined. CDR3 length equals 14 residues. V gave up 4 bases and J gave up 1 base, with 13 bases separating them. CDR1 SQVTM and CDR2 ANQGSEA come from the germline V gene. CDR3 nucleotides: TGCAGCGTTGTCGGTCGTAGAGAGAACACTGAAGCTTTCTTT. Its protein is CSVVGRRENTEAFF.

This clonotype showed up just a few times. This chain connects TRBV7-9 to TRBJ1-2; the D is unclear. Trimming removed 5 bases at V and 4 bases at J, with 11 bases between. Germline CDR1 reads SEHNR; CDR2 reads FQNEAQ (reference sequence). The CDR3 totals 13 residues. As DNA, the CDR3 is TGTGCCAGCAGCCGTGACGGCTCCTATGGCTACACCTTC. Protein sequence: CASSRDGSYGYTF.

Ten or more counts support this clonotype. This chain joins TRBV29-1 and TRBJ2-1; 9 nucleotides match TRBD2. The J segment lost 0 bases and the V segment lost 1 base, leaving 10 bases of the junction unmatched. Germline CDR1 and CDR2: SQVTM and ANQGSEA. This CDR3 is 18 amino acids long. The CDR3 is CSVEGVREGRLSYNEQFF. The CDR3 coding sequence is TGCAGCGTTGAAGGGGTGCGGGAGGGCCGGCTCTCCTACAATGAGCAGTTCTTC.

The sample holds a few counts of this clonotype. V usage is TRBV28 and J usage is TRBJ2-2, with 8 bases identical to TRBD1. Germline V gene sequence: CDR1 MDHEN, CDR2 SYDVKM. The CDR3 has 14 residues. V gave up 6 bases and J gave up 4 bases; unmatched junction bases: 4. CDR3 coding DNA: TGTGCCAGCAGCACCGGGACAGGCACCGGGGAGCTGTTTTTT. Its translation: CASSTGTGTGELFF.

This clonotype was seen a handful of times. The V and J genes are TRBV11-2 and TRBJ2-1, with D perhaps matching TRBD2 (5 bases). The CDR3 contains 16 residues. Germline CDR1 reads SGHAT; CDR2 reads FQNNGV. Deletions cut 2 bases from V and 7 bases from J, with 18 bases between. The CDR3 DNA sequence: TGTGCCAGCAGCTTAAACCACAACGCGGGTTCTAATGAGCAGTTCTTC. Translated, it gives CASSLNHNAGSNEQFF.

This clonotype was detected a few times. V gene TRBV5-1 combines with J gene TRBJ1-1, with D uncertain. The V gene's germline CDR1 is SGHRS and CDR2 YFSETQ. CDR3 length equals 13 residues. Trimming cost V 6 bases and J 1 base, with 10 bases left between them. The CDR3 bases are TGCGCCAGCACCGGTTTGTCGAACACTGAAGCTTTCTTT. It is translated as CASTGLSNTEAFF.

This clonotype has only a few counts. V usage is TRBV12-3 or TRBV12-4 and J usage is TRBJ2-3; D uncertain. Trimming took 6 bases from V and 6 from J, leaving 13 bases between them. This CDR3 contains 13 residues. CDR3 DNA: TGTGCCAGCAGCCTCAAGGGCTCTGATACGCAGTATTTT. Amino acid sequence: CASSLKGSDTQYF.

This chain joins TRBV4-3 and TRBJ2-1, with 10 bases identical to TRBD2. Losses at the gene ends were 0 bases for V and 4 bases for J; bases not matched to a gene: 3. CDR1 LGHNA and CDR2 YSLEER come from the germline V gene. The CDR3 loop spans 16 amino acids. The CDR3 bases are TGCGCCAGCAGCCAAGATAGCGGGAGGAATTACAATGAGCAGTTCTTC. Translated, it gives CASSQDSGRNYNEQFF.

J is TRBJ2-1 and V is TRBV28; 8 nucleotides line up with TRBD2. The CDR3 consists of 16 residues. Trimming removed 2 bases from V and 8 bases from J; junction bases left unmatched: 11. Germline CDR1 reads MDHEN; CDR2 reads SYDVKM. CDR3 bases: TGTGCCAGCAGTTTAAGCCGGGGACTAGGCACCTATGAGCAGTTCTTC. Residues: CASSLSRGLGTYEQFF.

This clonotype has more than one count but fewer than ten. The chain joins TRBV11-2 to TRBJ2-3, with 10 bases that match TRBD2. The CDR3 is 16 residues long. Germline V gives CDR1 SGHAT, CDR2 FQNNGV. Trimming removed 1 base from V and 6 bases from J; junction bases left unmatched: 7. The CDR3 bases are TGTGCCAGCAGCTTAGTAGCGGGGGGCGGTATGGATACGCAGTATTTT. Protein: CASSLVAGGGMDTQYF.

J is TRBJ2-7 and V is TRBV7-2, with 7 bases fitting TRBD2. CDR1 and CDR2 from the germline V gene are SGHTA and FQGNSA. With 5 bases clipped from V and 4 bases from J, the junction kept 11 bases outside the gene matches. The CDR3 is 15 amino acids. CDR3 bases: TGTGCCAGCAGCCCCAGGGAGGGTGCGCTGTACGAGCAGTACTTC. Amino acids: CASSPREGALYEQYF. Full variable domain (outside the CDR3, taken from reference TRBV7-2 and TRBJ2-7): GAGVSQSPSNKVTEKGKDVELRCDPISGHTALYWYRQSLGQGLEFLIYFQGNSAPDKSGLPSDRFSAERTGGSVSTLTIQRTQQEDSAVYLCASSPREGALYEQYFGPGTRLTVT.

DNA of the CDR3: TGCGCCAGCAGCTTGAATGCCGGGACGGAGTACGAGCAGTACTTC. As protein: CASSLNAGTEYEQYF. The chain carries TRBV5-1 and TRBJ2-7, with D perhaps TRBD1 or TRBD2 (5 bases each). CDR1 is SGHRS and CDR2 is YFSETQ in the germline V gene. The germline V and J ends were trimmed by 1 base and 4 bases, with 15 bases remaining between them. The length of the CDR3 is 15 residues.

The CDR3 coding sequence is TGTGCCAGCAGCTTACCGACACCGAACACTGAAGCTTTCTTT. Its protein product is CASSLPTPNTEAFF. The chain recombines TRBV7-9 with TRBJ1-1, with D hard to call. CDR1 is SEHNR and CDR2 is FQNEAQ in the germline V gene (reference sequence). This CDR3 contains 14 residues. Trimming removed 2 bases at V and 1 base at J, with 8 bases between.

The rearrangement joins TRBV7-9 to TRBJ2-3; 8 bases match TRBD1. The CDR3 is made up of 15 amino acids. Germline V CDR1 and CDR2: SEHNR, FQNEAQ (reference sequence). The V segment lost 3 bases and the J segment 1 base; nucleotides outside the gene matches: 3. CDR3 in DNA: TGTGCCAGCAGCTTGGACAGGGTCCGCACAGATACGCAGTATTTT. Its translation is CASSLDRVRTDTQYF.

This clonotype has a handful of counts. J is TRBJ1-2 and V is TRBV7-2; D gene unclear. The CDR3 loop spans 14 amino acids. Between the trimmed V and J ends, which lost 5 bases and 5 bases, there was a span of 15 bases. CDR1 is SGHTA, CDR2 FQGNSA, per germline. The CDR3 region is CASSPGSYLYGYTF. CDR3 DNA sequence: TGTGCCAGCAGCCCGGGATCCTACCTGTATGGCTACACCTTC.

This clonotype was seen a handful of times. V is TRBV3-1 and J is TRBJ2-2; D remains unclear. V lost 0 bases, J lost 5 bases, and 10 bases lay in between. Germline CDR1 is LGHDT and CDR2 is YNNKEL (reference sequence). The CDR3 is 15 residues long. The CDR3 protein is CASSQDPGVTGELFF. DNA of the CDR3: TGTGCCAGCAGCCAAGATCCAGGCGTTACCGGGGAGCTGTTTTTT. Supplemented by reference TRBV3-1 and TRBJ2-2, the full variable domain reads DTAVSQTPKYLVTQMGNDKSIKCEQNLGHDTMYWYKQDSKKFLKIMFSYNNKELIINETVPNRFSPKSPDKAHLNLHINSLELGDSAVYFCASSQDPGVTGELFFGEGSRLTVL.